These 24 T cell receptor beta chains came from one sample sequenced in a study of blood T cell repertoires in COVID-19. TCRdb's copy holds only in-frame clones and misses some; the assay was immunoSEQ multiplex PCR. The table has about 270,000 clones, just under 90% seen once. Sequenced material: PBMCs or T cells enriched from blood (not recorded which). These TCRs come from a woman aged 25 to 39 with acute COVID-19.

This chain links TRBV7-8 with TRBJ2-7; maybe TRBD1 (6 bases). The CDR3 length is 14 residues. Germline assignment: CDR1 SGHVS and CDR2 FQNEAQ. V was trimmed by 5 bases and J by 2 bases, leaving 13 bases between them. The CDR3 nucleotides are TGTGCCAGCAGCACCAGACAGGAGGCCTACGAGCAGTACTTC. This codes for CASSTRQEAYEQYF.

CDR3 sequence: CASSLEAGMHNEQFF. The DNA for the CDR3 is TGCGCCAGCAGCTTGGAGGCAGGGATGCACAATGAGCAGTTCTTC. This chain links TRBV5-1 with TRBJ2-1; a possible D gene is TRBD1 (5 bases). Trimming took 0 bases from V and 5 from J, leaving 12 bases between them. There are 15 residues in the CDR3. The germline gives CDR1 SGHRS, CDR2 YFSETQ.

The rearrangement links TRBV7-2 to TRBJ2-7; tentatively, D is TRBD1 (5 bases). The CDR3 covers 13 residues. V lost 4 bases to trimming and J lost 3 bases, with 10 bases between them. Germline CDR1 SGHTA, CDR2 FQGNSA. The CDR3 loop is CASSSQGIYEQYF. CDR3 DNA sequence: TGTGCCAGCAGCTCTCAGGGAATCTACGAGCAGTACTTC.

The chain joins TRBV7-2 to TRBJ2-7, with 7 bases matching TRBD2. Germline V gene data show CDR1 as SGHTA and CDR2 as FQGNSA. The CDR3 length is 15 residues. The trim removed 8 bases at V and 2 bases at J, leaving 12 bases unmatched. For the CDR3, the DNA is TGTGCCAGCTCCCTCGGGGCTAGCGGAACCTACGAGCAGTACTTC. It yields the protein CASSLGASGTYEQYF.

The chain employs TRBV28 and TRBJ2-6, with D maybe TRBD2 (6 bases). Between the trimmed V and J ends, which lost 7 bases and 0 bases, there was a span of 10 bases. This CDR3 contains 15 residues. CDR1 is MDHEN and CDR2 is SYDVKM in the germline V gene. CDR3 nucleotide sequence: TGTGCCAGCATCTCGGGGGACTCTGGGGCCAACGTCCTGACTTTC. Residues: CASISGDSGANVLTF.

V is TRBV27 and J is TRBJ2-3; D gene ambiguous. The CDR3 spans 13 residues. V lost 3 bases and J 2 bases, leaving 6 bases between the germline ends. Germline CDR1 MNHEY, CDR2 SMNVEV (reference sequence). The CDR3 loop is CASSLALTDTQYF. The CDR3 DNA reads TGTGCCAGCAGTTTGGCCCTCACAGATACGCAGTATTTT.

This clone has a single count. The J gene is TRBJ2-1, the V gene TRBV7-9; 11 nucleotides agree with TRBD2. The CDR3 runs 16 residues. CDR1 and CDR2 from the germline V gene are SEHNR and FQNEAQ (reference sequence). Germline trimming cut 5 bases from V and 3 bases from J; bases unmatched to any gene: 6. Here the CDR3 DNA reads TGTGCCAGCAGCGGTAGCGGGAGGGCCCTCTACAATGAGCAGTTCTTC. It is translated as CASSGSGRALYNEQFF.

This clone appeared a few times. CDR3: CASSLAAGGSEQYF. The CDR3 coding sequence is TGCGCCAGCAGCTTGGCAGCGGGGGGCTCCGAGCAGTACTTC. V usage is TRBV5-1 and J usage is TRBJ2-7, with 9 bases fitting TRBD2. Unmatched junction bases numbered 4, after V lost 0 bases and J lost 6 bases. The CDR3 loop spans 14 amino acids. Looked up from germline, CDR1 is SGHRS and CDR2 is YFSETQ.

The chain employs TRBV6-6 and TRBJ1-2; D call uncertain. Germline-derived CDR1 and CDR2 are MNHNY and SVGAGI (reference sequence). The CDR3 length is 14 residues. The ends were cut back, 4 bases at V and 4 bases at J, with 13 bases in the middle. CDR3 in amino acids: CASSSLEVGYGYTF. In DNA form, the CDR3 reads TGTGCCAGCAGTTCCCTAGAAGTCGGCTATGGCTACACCTTC.

V gene TRBV25-1 combines with J gene TRBJ2-7; 10 bases match TRBD2. This CDR3 is built from 16 residues. The V and J ends lost 2 bases and 3 bases, in that order; junction bases with no gene match: 7. The germline V gene encodes CDR1 MGHDK and CDR2 SYGVNS. CDR3 nucleotide sequence: TGTGCCAGCAGTGAAAGTCTAATAGCGGGAGGCTACGAGCAGTACTTC. Protein sequence: CASSESLIAGGYEQYF.

In this sample, this clone turned up once. V gene TRBV5-8 combines with J gene TRBJ2-7; D unclear. Germline V lookup: CDR1 SGHTS, CDR2 YDEGEE. CDR3 length: 12 amino acids. V was shortened by 3 bases and J by 4 bases, with 8 bases between the two germline ends. This CDR3 reads CASSSTDYEQYF. DNA for the CDR3: TGTGCCAGCAGCTCAACAGATTACGAGCAGTACTTC.

The V call is TRBV4-2, the J call TRBJ2-5; 12 positions agree with TRBD1. The CDR3 loop spans 15 amino acids. V was clipped by 5 bases and J by 4 bases; unmatched bases: 5. The germline V gene encodes CDR1 LGHNA and CDR2 YNFKEQ. The CDR3 sequence is CASSAPGQGAETQYF. In DNA, the CDR3 is TGTGCCAGCAGCGCTCCGGGACAGGGGGCAGAGACCCAGTACTTC.

CDR3 bases: TGTGCCAGCAGATTAAGGGGGACCAACACAGATACGCAGTATTTT. Residues: CASRLRGTNTDTQYF. This sequence joins TRBV5-4 and TRBJ2-3; D possibly corresponds to TRBD1 (6 bases). Germline lookup yields CDR1 SGHNT and CDR2 YYREEE (reference sequence). The CDR3 extends over 15 amino acids. Trimming removed 5 bases at V and 2 bases at J, with 15 bases between.

The rearrangement joins TRBV5-6 to TRBJ1-1, with D tentatively TRBD1 (6 bases). The V gene's germline CDR1 is SGHDT and CDR2 YYEEEE. The germline V and J ends were trimmed by 0 bases and 3 bases, with 15 bases remaining between them. The CDR3 spans 16 residues. The CDR3 nucleotides are TGTGCCAGCAGCTTGGGTGTTTTGGGGGCGGACACTGAAGCTTTCTTT. Protein sequence: CASSLGVLGADTEAFF.

This chain joins TRBV28 and TRBJ1-6; D is unresolved. CDR1 and CDR2 from the germline V gene are MDHEN and SYDVKM. This CDR3 is built from 15 residues. The germline V and J ends were trimmed by 7 bases and 7 bases, with 17 bases remaining between them. The CDR3 bases are TGTGCCAGCAACCCAGGAGGGTCGGAAAATTCACCCCTCCACTTT. Translated, it gives CASNPGGSENSPLHF.

This clone was detected a few times. The chain joins TRBV6-5 to TRBJ2-7; D remains ambiguous. Between the trimmed V and J ends, which lost 6 bases and 4 bases, there was a span of 7 bases. CDR1 is MNHEY and CDR2 is SVGAGI in the germline V gene. This CDR3 spans 11 amino acids. For the CDR3, the DNA is TGTGCCAGCAGCAGAGGATACGAGCAGTACTTC. It translates to CASSRGYEQYF.

J is TRBJ2-3 and V is TRBV9; 8 positions agree with TRBD2. The CDR3 spans 17 residues. The V and J ends lost 0 bases and 0 bases, in that order; junction bases with no gene match: 6. CDR1 and CDR2 (germline): SGDLS, YYNGEE. CDR3 DNA sequence: TGTGCCAGCAGCGTAGGCGGACTAGCCGATAGCACAGATACGCAGTATTTT. Protein sequence: CASSVGGLADSTDTQYF.

This rearrangement joins TRBV4-1 to TRBJ1-4, with D maybe TRBD1 (5 bases). The ends were cut back, 2 bases at V and 0 bases at J, with 7 bases in the middle. The CDR3 is made up of 15 amino acids. The germline V gene encodes CDR1 MGHRA and CDR2 YSYEKL. The CDR3 loop reads CASSQKTATNEKLFF. The DNA of the CDR3 is TGCGCCAGCAGCCAAAAGACAGCAACTAATGAAAAACTGTTTTTT.

This rearrangement joins TRBV10-1 to TRBJ2-2, with TRBD2 identical over 11 bases. The V gene's germline CDR1 is WNHNN and CDR2 SYGVQD (reference sequence). With 4 bases clipped from V and 6 bases from J, the junction kept 4 bases outside the gene matches. The CDR3 covers 15 residues. The CDR3 sequence: CASSALAGGAGELFF. CDR3 DNA: TGCGCCAGCAGTGCTCTAGCGGGAGGAGCCGGGGAGCTGTTTTTT.

This clone was recorded once. V usage is TRBV25-1 and J usage is TRBJ1-3; D might be TRBD1 (6 bases). The germline V gene encodes CDR1 MGHDK and CDR2 SYGVNS. The CDR3 length is 16 residues. Trimming shortened V by 6 bases and J by 0 bases, and 15 bases separated the two germline ends. The CDR3 is CASRKTGPSSGNTIYF. In DNA form, the CDR3 reads TGTGCCAGCAGGAAAACAGGGCCCAGCTCTGGAAACACCATATATTTT.

The genes are TRBV2 and TRBJ1-1, with TRBD1 matching 9 bases. V trimming: 7 bases; J trimming: 4 bases; junction bases outside the gene matches: 7. CDR1 is SNHLY and CDR2 is FYNNEI in the germline V gene. This CDR3 spans 14 amino acids. The CDR3 spells CASTLQGASTEAFF. The CDR3 DNA reads TGTGCCAGCACTTTACAGGGGGCGAGCACTGAAGCTTTCTTT.

This clone occurred once. This chain joins TRBV6-2 or TRBV6-3 and TRBJ2-7, with 8 bases aligning to TRBD2. V dropped 5 bases and J dropped 4; count of bases not matched to a gene: 10. This CDR3 comprises 15 residues. The germline V gene has CDR1 MNHEY and CDR2 SVGEGT. The CDR3 DNA reads as TGTGCCAGCAGTCCCGTCTTAAGACTAGCGTACGAGCAGTACTTC. Amino acids: CASSPVLRLAYEQYF.

This CDR3 is CASSWPGQGEDTQYF. The DNA for the CDR3 is TGTGCCAGCAGCTGGCCGGGACAGGGCGAGGATACGCAGTATTTT. The chain is built from TRBV7-9 and TRBJ2-3; 9 bases agree with TRBD1. After removal of 4 bases from V and 6 bases from J, the junction contained 8 bases not matched to a gene. Germline-derived CDR1 and CDR2 are SEHNR and FQNEAQ (reference sequence). CDR3 length equals 15 residues.

J is TRBJ2-3 and V is TRBV6-5; the match to TRBD2 covers 7 bases. The CDR3 covers 14 residues. With V trimmed by 2 bases and J by 10 bases, 9 bases remained unmatched. Germline V gene sequence: CDR1 MNHEY, CDR2 SVGAGI. CDR3 DNA: TGTGCCAGCAGTTACCCGGGGAGGGACTACCCGCAGTATTTT. Translation: CASSYPGRDYPQYF.